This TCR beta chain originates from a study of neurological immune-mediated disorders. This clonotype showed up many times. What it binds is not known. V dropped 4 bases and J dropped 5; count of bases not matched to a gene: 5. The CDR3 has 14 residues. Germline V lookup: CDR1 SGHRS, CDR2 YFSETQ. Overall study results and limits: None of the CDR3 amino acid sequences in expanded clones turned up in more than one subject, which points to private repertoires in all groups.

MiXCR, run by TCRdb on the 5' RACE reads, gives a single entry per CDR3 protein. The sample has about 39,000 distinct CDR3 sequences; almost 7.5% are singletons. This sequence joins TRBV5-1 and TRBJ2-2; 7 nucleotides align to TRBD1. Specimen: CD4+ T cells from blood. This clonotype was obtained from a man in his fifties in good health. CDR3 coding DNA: TGCGCCAGCAGCCAGACAGGGATGACCGGGGAGCTGTTTTTT. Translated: CASSQTGMTGELFF.